This T cell receptor beta chain is drawn from a study of shared clonotypes between healthy human individuals. As originally analysed: ImmunoSEQ output lacked quality scores and full-length reads, limiting matched filtering. Assay: immunoSEQ multiplex PCR; the TCRdb copy retains only in-frame clones and omits some. V and J calls and clone size come straight from that table; D and trimming were deduced from the DNA. Among roughly 2.5 million clones, 90% to 95% were seen once, and the ten largest hold 0.11% to 0.15%. This CDR3 is built from 14 residues. The germline gives CDR1 SGHAT, CDR2 FQNNGV. Deletions cut 0 bases from V and 14 bases from J, with 14 bases between.

The chain has TRBV11-2 and TRBJ1-6, with a weak D call TRBD1 (6 bases). The receptor comes from a man aged 18 to 30 in good health. Sequenced: naive CD4+ T cells sorted from blood. Subset indicated: CD45RA+ positively selected. The CDR3 DNA sequence: TGTGCCAGCAGCTTAGAAGGGGGGGGTTTAACCCTCCACTTT. This codes for CASSLEGGGLTLHF.